These 29 T cell receptor beta chains were sequenced from one sample in a study of identical twins. A single record per CDR3 protein comes from TCRdb applying MiXCR to the 5' RACE reads. The table lists about 250,000 distinct CDR3 sequences, 11% to 15% of them singletons. The sequencing input was memory (CD45RO+) T cells sorted from blood. Receptors originate from a woman aged 18-30 years in good health.

A few counts support this clonotype. The chain employs TRBV11-2 and TRBJ2-5; D gene ambiguous. The CDR3 consists of 18 residues. Germline assignment: CDR1 SGHAT and CDR2 FQNNGV. Trimming pared 8 bases from V and 3 bases from J, leaving 28 bases between. DNA for the CDR3: TGTGCCAGCGTTGAATTGTACCGTACAGTACCATCCGAAGAGACCCAGTACTTC. This codes for CASVELYRTVPSEETQYF.

This clonotype was seen only a few times. The gene calls are TRBV29-1 and TRBJ2-1; 7 bases line up with TRBD2. Germline loops: CDR1 SQVTM, CDR2 ANQGSEA. The V segment lost 0 bases and the J segment 4 bases; nucleotides outside the gene matches: 12. The CDR3 runs to 17 residues. For the CDR3, the DNA is TGCAGCGTTGAAGATCCCGGAGGCCCCGGGGGGTACAATGAGCAGTTCTTC. Translating it yields CSVEDPGGPGGYNEQFF.

V gene TRBV11-2 combines with J gene TRBJ2-5; D not certain. Germline-derived CDR1 and CDR2 are SGHAT and FQNNGV. V lost 3 bases, J lost 4 bases, and 15 bases lay in between. CDR3 length equals 15 residues. CDR3 nucleotides: TGTGCCAGCAGCTTCGGCTCAGGCAACGGAGAGACCCAGTACTTC. Protein sequence: CASSFGSGNGETQYF. Full variable domain (remainder filled in from reference TRBV11-2 and TRBJ2-5): EAGVAQSPRYKIIEKRQSVAFWCNPISGHATLYWYQQILGQGPKLLIQFQNNGVVDDSQLPKDRFSAERLKGVDSTLKIQPAKLEDSAVYLCASSFGSGNGETQYFGPGTRLLVL.

The chain uses TRBV24-1 and TRBJ2-1, with TRBD1 matching 8 bases. There are 17 residues in the CDR3. CDR1 is KGHDR, CDR2 SFDVKD, per germline. V was clipped by 4 bases and J by 5 bases; unmatched bases: 12. CDR3 sequence: CATSDPTAQGADNEQFF. In DNA, the CDR3 is TGTGCCACCAGTGACCCGACAGCCCAGGGGGCGGACAATGAGCAGTTCTTC.

The rearrangement links TRBV4-1 to TRBJ2-3; possible D gene TRBD1, 6 bases. Trimming left V 2 bases short and J 2 bases short, with 8 bases between. The CDR3 sequence is 14 residues long. Per the germline V gene, CDR1 is MGHRA and CDR2 is YSYEKL. The CDR3 DNA reads as TGCGCCAGCAGCCAACAGGGGACCACAGATACGCAGTATTTT. It is translated as CASSQQGTTDTQYF.

The table lists this clonotype with a few counts. The chain recombines TRBV7-2 with TRBJ1-6, with TRBD1 matching over 7 bases. This CDR3 contains 13 residues. Germline lookup yields CDR1 SGHTA and CDR2 FQGNSA. The V and J ends lost 5 bases and 10 bases, in that order; junction bases with no gene match: 5. CDR3 amino acids: CASSPTGASPLHF. CDR3 bases: TGTGCCAGCAGCCCCACAGGGGCGTCACCCCTCCACTTT.

This rearrangement joins TRBV29-1 to TRBJ2-5; a weak D match, TRBD2 (6 bases). CDR3 length equals 13 residues. The germline CDR1 and CDR2 sequences are SQVTM and ANQGSEA. Deletions cut 4 bases from V and 4 bases from J, with 13 bases between. DNA of the CDR3: TGCAGCGTTGCCGGACTATTGGCAGAGACCCAGTACTTC. Its translation is CSVAGLLAETQYF.

This clonotype showed up just a few times. The chain carries TRBV5-1 and TRBJ2-7; D remains ambiguous. This CDR3 has 13 amino acids. Trimming shortened V by 0 bases and J by 3 bases, and 7 bases separated the two germline ends. The germline V gene has CDR1 SGHRS and CDR2 YFSETQ. The CDR3 loop is CASSLVHSYEQYF. DNA for the CDR3: TGCGCCAGCAGCTTGGTACACAGCTACGAGCAGTACTTC.

This clonotype was seen more than once but under ten times. The genes are TRBV5-1 and TRBJ2-5; D is possibly TRBD2 (6 bases). Per the germline V gene, CDR1 is SGHRS and CDR2 is YFSETQ. CDR3 size: 12 residues. Trimming removed 3 bases from V and 5 bases from J, with 8 bases in between. The chain's CDR3 is CASSWDSETQYF. The DNA of the CDR3 is TGCGCCAGCAGCTGGGACTCGGAGACCCAGTACTTC.

This clonotype was observed a handful of times. The rearrangement links TRBV2 to TRBJ1-2, with a weak D call TRBD1 (6 bases). Germline CDR1 SNHLY, CDR2 FYNNEI. The CDR3 runs 14 residues. V gave up 6 bases and J gave up 5 bases, with 16 bases separating them. The CDR3 bases are TGTGCCAGCAGCCGAACCGTAGGACAGTATGGCTACACCTTC. It is translated as CASSRTVGQYGYTF. Filled out from reference TRBV2 and TRBJ1-2, the complete variable domain reads EPEVTQTPSHQVTQMGQEVILRCVPISNHLYFYWYRQILGQKVEFLVSFYNNEISEKSEIFDDQFSVERPDGSNFTLKIRSTKLEDSAMYFCASSRTVGQYGYTFGSGTRLTVV.

There are a few counts of this clonotype. The rearrangement uses TRBV20-1 and TRBJ2-2, with D perhaps matching TRBD1 or TRBD2 (5 bases each). In germline, CDR1 is DFQATT, CDR2 SNEGSKA (reference sequence). V lost 5 bases and J lost 1, with 14 bases in between. The CDR3 has 15 amino acids. The CDR3: CSAASGTKNTGELFF. The CDR3, as DNA: TGCAGTGCTGCCTCCGGGACCAAGAACACCGGGGAGCTGTTTTTT.

The rearrangement uses TRBV27 and TRBJ2-3; D not certain. In germline, CDR1 is MNHEY, CDR2 SMNVEV (reference sequence). The ends were cut back, 3 bases at V and 1 base at J, with 5 bases in the middle. The CDR3 extends over 13 amino acids. In DNA form, the CDR3 reads TGTGCCAGCAGTTTTTTGGGCACAGATACGCAGTATTTT. Translation gives CASSFLGTDTQYF.

The chain is built from TRBV5-6 and TRBJ1-5; D unresolved. Germline loops: CDR1 SGHDT, CDR2 YYEEEE. This CDR3 spans 14 amino acids. V was trimmed by 1 base and J by 0 bases, leaving 5 bases between them. The CDR3 region has the DNA TGTGCCAGCAGCTTGTACAGTAGCAATCAGCCCCAGCATTTT. It specifies CASSLYSSNQPQHF.

This clonotype has only a few counts. Germline is not matched at one junction end, which may reflect a read error. The V call is TRBV30, the J call TRBJ2-2, with TRBD2 identical over 10 bases. The CDR3 length is 16 residues. CDR1 GTSNPN and CDR2 SVGIG come from the germline V gene (reference sequence). The CDR3 here is CARRRASGSLVGELFF. CDR3 bases: TGTGCCCGGAGGCGGGCTAGCGGGAGTCTAGTCGGGGAGCTGTTTTTT.

The chain employs TRBV9 and TRBJ2-3, with 11 bases fitting TRBD2. Germline values: CDR1 SGDLS, CDR2 YYNGEE. V lost 1 base to trimming and J lost 4 bases; unmatched junction nucleotides: 8. The CDR3 covers 17 residues. As DNA, the CDR3 is TGTGCCAGCAGCGTAACTTCTAGCGGGAGGCCACCAGATACGCAGTATTTT. Its protein product is CASSVTSSGRPPDTQYF.

This clonotype was seen ten or more times. This chain joins TRBV20-1 and TRBJ2-1, with D perhaps TRBD2 (5 bases). V lost 4 bases and J 6 bases, leaving 13 bases between the germline ends. This CDR3 comprises 13 residues. Per the germline V gene, CDR1 is DFQATT and CDR2 is SNEGSKA (reference sequence). The CDR3 bases are TGCAGTGCTACCCTCACTAGAGTCAATGAGCAGTTCTTC. Its translation: CSATLTRVNEQFF.

This clonotype occurred a few times. This sequence joins TRBV7-2 and TRBJ2-1; D gene uncertain. This CDR3 contains 14 residues. Germline lookup yields CDR1 SGHTA and CDR2 FQGNSA. The V and J ends lost 1 base and 5 bases respectively, with 9 bases between them. DNA of the CDR3: TGTGCCAGCAGCTTAGTTATGGCTAACAATGAGCAGTTCTTC. Residues: CASSLVMANNEQFF.

This clonotype was seen a few times. V usage is TRBV10-3 and J usage is TRBJ2-3; a weak D match, TRBD1 (6 bases). From germline, CDR1 is ENHRY and CDR2 SYGVKD. V gave up 6 bases and J gave up 4 bases, with 17 bases separating them. This CDR3 comprises 15 residues. The CDR3 is CAISGGTGPADTQYF. DNA of the CDR3: TGTGCCATCAGCGGAGGTACAGGGCCGGCAGATACGCAGTATTTT.

This clonotype turned up a few times. The J gene is TRBJ2-1, the V gene TRBV5-4; 8 positions agree with TRBD2. Trimming cost V 5 bases and J 3 bases; bases outside gene matches: 7. The germline V gene has CDR1 SGHNT and CDR2 YYREEE (reference sequence). CDR3 length: 15 amino acids. CDR3: CASRPAGTSYNEQFF. CDR3 coding DNA: TGTGCCAGCAGACCCGCCGGGACTAGCTACAATGAGCAGTTCTTC.

This clonotype was observed a handful of times. The chain recombines TRBV27 with TRBJ2-3; the D gene is possibly TRBD2 (5 bases). Per germline, CDR1 MNHEY and CDR2 SMNVEV (reference sequence). V lost 5 bases and J lost 5, with 17 bases in between. The CDR3 runs to 15 residues. The CDR3 loop reads CASSQRTVEGDTQYF. The CDR3, as DNA: TGTGCCAGCAGTCAGCGGACCGTCGAGGGAGATACGCAGTATTTT.

This chain links TRBV9 with TRBJ2-1; no reliable D call. Germline V CDR1 and CDR2: SGDLS, YYNGEE. Trimming took off 0 bases at V and 5 bases at J, with 18 bases between the two ends. The CDR3 sequence is 17 residues long. Written as DNA, the CDR3 is TGTGCCAGCAGCGTAGGTCTATGGCAAGGGCAAAACAATGAGCAGTTCTTC. Encoded protein: CASSVGLWQGQNNEQFF.

This clonotype was counted a few times. The chain recombines TRBV29-1 with TRBJ2-3, with D perhaps matching TRBD2 (6 bases). CDR3 length equals 14 residues. CDR1 and CDR2 (germline): SQVTM, ANQGSEA. The CDR3 region is CSGRKGTGTDTQYF. In DNA, the CDR3 is TGCAGTGGGAGAAAGGGGACTGGCACAGATACGCAGTATTTT.

This sequence joins TRBV7-2 and TRBJ1-3; TRBD1 agrees at 10 bases. This CDR3 spans 14 amino acids. V was pared by 4 bases and J by 6 bases, with 3 bases of the junction left unmatched. Germline assignment: CDR1 SGHTA and CDR2 FQGNSA. The CDR3 reads CASSWGQGKNTIYF. In DNA form, the CDR3 reads TGTGCCAGCAGCTGGGGACAGGGGAAAAACACCATATATTTT.

V is TRBV15 and J is TRBJ1-1; TRBD1 is a possible D gene (5 bases). Per germline, CDR1 LNHNV and CDR2 YYDKDF (reference sequence). The germline V and J ends were trimmed by 7 bases and 4 bases, with 16 bases remaining between them. The CDR3 has 14 residues. CDR3 sequence reads: CATKRSGIGTEAFF. The CDR3 coding sequence is TGTGCCACCAAGCGCTCAGGGATCGGCACTGAAGCTTTCTTT.

V gene TRBV30 combines with J gene TRBJ1-1; TRBD1 aligns across 8 bases. The length of the CDR3 is 18 residues. CDR1 is GTSNPN and CDR2 is SVGIG in the germline V gene (reference sequence). V lost 3 bases to trimming and J lost 0 bases; unmatched junction nucleotides: 15. CDR3 loop: CAWSLRWNRGAMNTEAFF. The CDR3 bases are TGTGCCTGGAGCCTAAGGTGGAACAGGGGGGCTATGAACACTGAAGCTTTCTTT.

This clonotype has only a few counts. The chain has TRBV3-1 and TRBJ1-1; D ambiguous. The CDR3 is 13 residues long. Germline V gene sequence: CDR1 LGHDT, CDR2 YNNKEL (reference sequence). V was cut by 4 bases and J by 1 base, with 7 bases left in between. The CDR3 is CASSRRRNTEAFF. Written as DNA, the CDR3 is TGTGCCAGCAGCCGGAGGAGGAACACTGAAGCTTTCTTT.

This clonotype was counted a few times. V and J are TRBV7-6 and TRBJ1-6; possibly TRBD1 for D (6 bases). CDR3 length: 15 amino acids. Trimming cost V 2 bases and J 8 bases, with 13 bases left between them. CDR1 and CDR2 (germline): SGHVS, FNYEAQ. Here the CDR3 DNA reads TGTGCCAGCAGCTTAACAGGGTCCTGGGATTCACCCCTCCACTTT. Its protein is CASSLTGSWDSPLHF. Supplemented by reference TRBV7-6 and TRBJ1-6, the full variable domain reads GAGVSQSPRYKVTKRGQDVALRCDPISGHVSLYWYRQALGQGPEFLTYFNYEAQQDKSGLPNDRFSAERPEGSISTLTIQRTEQRDSAMYRCASSLTGSWDSPLHFGNGTRLTVT.

The sample holds many counts of this clonotype. V is TRBV11-2 and J is TRBJ1-5; D unclear. The CDR3 has 13 amino acids. The germline CDR1 and CDR2 sequences are SGHAT and FQNNGV. Trimming stripped 0 bases from V and 7 bases from J, with 7 bases between. CDR3 protein: CASSLDPLQPQHF. The CDR3 DNA reads as TGTGCCAGCAGCTTAGATCCCTTACAGCCCCAGCATTTT.

The chain links TRBV3-1 to TRBJ2-3, with TRBD2 identical over 11 bases. Germline CDR1 and CDR2: LGHDT and YNNKEL (reference sequence). The CDR3 length is 16 residues. V shed 4 bases and J 3 bases; nucleotides not matched to a gene: 6. In DNA form, the CDR3 reads TGTGCCAGCAGCCGCACACTAGCGGGAGCTACAGATACGCAGTATTTT. It codes for CASSRTLAGATDTQYF.